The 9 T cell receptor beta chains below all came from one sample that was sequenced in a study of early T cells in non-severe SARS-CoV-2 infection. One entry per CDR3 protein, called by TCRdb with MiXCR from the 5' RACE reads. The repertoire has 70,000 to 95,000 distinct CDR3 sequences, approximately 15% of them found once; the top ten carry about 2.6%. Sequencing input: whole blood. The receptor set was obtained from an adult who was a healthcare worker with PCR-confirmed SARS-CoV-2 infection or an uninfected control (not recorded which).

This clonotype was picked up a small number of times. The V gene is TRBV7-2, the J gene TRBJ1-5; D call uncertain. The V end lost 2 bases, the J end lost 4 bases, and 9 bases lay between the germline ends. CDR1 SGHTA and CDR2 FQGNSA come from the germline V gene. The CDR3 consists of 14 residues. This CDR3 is CASSLLDPNQPQHF. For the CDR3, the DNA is TGTGCCAGCAGCTTATTGGATCCGAATCAGCCCCAGCATTTT.

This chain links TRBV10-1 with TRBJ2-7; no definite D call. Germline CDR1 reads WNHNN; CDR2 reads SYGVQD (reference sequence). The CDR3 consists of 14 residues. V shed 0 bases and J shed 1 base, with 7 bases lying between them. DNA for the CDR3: TGCGCCAGCAGTGAGTCGGGCCGGTCCTACGAGCAGTACTTC. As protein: CASSESGRSYEQYF.

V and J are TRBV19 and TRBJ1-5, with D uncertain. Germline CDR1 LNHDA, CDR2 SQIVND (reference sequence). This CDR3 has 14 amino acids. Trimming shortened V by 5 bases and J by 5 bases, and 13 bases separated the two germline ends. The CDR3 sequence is CASSPLVGDQPQHF. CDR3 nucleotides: TGTGCCAGTAGTCCCCTCGTTGGGGATCAGCCCCAGCATTTT.

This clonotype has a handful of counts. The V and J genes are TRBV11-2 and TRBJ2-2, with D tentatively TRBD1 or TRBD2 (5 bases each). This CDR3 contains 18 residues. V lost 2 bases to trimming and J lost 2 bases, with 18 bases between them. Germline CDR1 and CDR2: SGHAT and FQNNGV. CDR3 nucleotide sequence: TGTGCCAGCAGCTTACGGTTGTCGGGGCAGACCAACACCGGGGAGCTGTTTTTT. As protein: CASSLRLSGQTNTGELFF.

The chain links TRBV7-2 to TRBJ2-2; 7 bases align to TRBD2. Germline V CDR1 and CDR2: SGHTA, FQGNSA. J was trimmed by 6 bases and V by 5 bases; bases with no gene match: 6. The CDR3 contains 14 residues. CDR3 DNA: TGTGCCAGCAGCCCAACTAGCGTCGCCGGGGAGCTGTTTTTT. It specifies CASSPTSVAGELFF. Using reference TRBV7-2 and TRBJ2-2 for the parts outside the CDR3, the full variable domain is GAGVSQSPSNKVTEKGKDVELRCDPISGHTALYWYRQSLGQGLEFLIYFQGNSAPDKSGLPSDRFSAERTGGSVSTLTIQRTQQEDSAVYLCASSPTSVAGELFFGEGSRLTVL.

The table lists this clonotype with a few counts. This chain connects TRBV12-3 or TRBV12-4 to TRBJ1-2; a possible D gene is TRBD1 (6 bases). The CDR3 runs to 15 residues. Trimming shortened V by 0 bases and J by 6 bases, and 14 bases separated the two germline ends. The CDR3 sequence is CASSLAGQGIDGYTF. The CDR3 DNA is TGTGCCAGCAGTTTAGCGGGCCAGGGGATAGATGGCTACACCTTC.

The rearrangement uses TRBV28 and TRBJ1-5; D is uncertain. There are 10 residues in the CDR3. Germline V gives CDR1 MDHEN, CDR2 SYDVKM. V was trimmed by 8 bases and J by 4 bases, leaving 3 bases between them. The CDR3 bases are TGTGCCAGCGGTAATCAGCCCCAGCATTTT. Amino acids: CASGNQPQHF.

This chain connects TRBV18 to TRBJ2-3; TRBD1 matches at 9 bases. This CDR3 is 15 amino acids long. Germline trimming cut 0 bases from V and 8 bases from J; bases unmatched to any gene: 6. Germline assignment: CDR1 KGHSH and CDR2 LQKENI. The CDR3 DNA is TGTGCCAGCTCACCACCGGGACAGGGCATTGCTACGCAGTATTTT. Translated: CASSPPGQGIATQYF. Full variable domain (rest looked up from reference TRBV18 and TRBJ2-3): NAGVMQNPRHLVRRRGQEARLRCSPMKGHSHVYWYRQLPEEGLKFMVYLQKENIIDESGMPKERFSAEFPKEGPSILRIQQVVRGDSAAYFCASSPPGQGIATQYFGPGTRLTVL.

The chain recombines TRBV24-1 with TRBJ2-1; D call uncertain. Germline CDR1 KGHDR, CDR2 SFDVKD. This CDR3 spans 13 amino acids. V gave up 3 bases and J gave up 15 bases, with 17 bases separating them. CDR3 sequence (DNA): TGTGCCACCAGTGATCATAAGTTAGCCTCCCCGTTCTTC. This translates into CATSDHKLASPFF.